This T cell receptor (beta chain) is drawn from a study of T cells after yellow fever vaccination. Study-level results: Most primary-vaccination clones reappeared after the booster (approximately 97% CD4, more than 70% CD8). Few clonotypes appeared in both CD4 and CD8 compartments.

TCRdb reprocessed the 5' RACE reads via MiXCR and lists one record per CDR3 protein. The sample has roughly 140,000 distinct CDR3 sequences, over 7% seen once. Germline V CDR1 and CDR2: SGHAT, FQNNGV. This CDR3 comprises 18 residues. V was clipped by 1 base and J by 0 bases; unmatched bases: 8. Points on this clonotype: The antigen remains undetermined.

The chain uses TRBV11-2 and TRBJ2-2, with 7 nucleotides matching TRBD1. This TCR came from a man younger than 40 who received the YFV17D yellow fever vaccine. The source was CD4+ T cells sorted from PBMCs, collected 5 days after the yellow fever booster vaccination. CDR3 protein: CASSLGPTGLANTGELFF. CDR3 DNA sequence: TGTGCCAGCAGCTTAGGACCGACAGGGTTGGCGAACACCGGGGAGCTGTTTTTT. The full variable domain, with the rest looked up from reference TRBV11-2 and TRBJ2-2, is EAGVAQSPRYKIIEKRQSVAFWCNPISGHATLYWYQQILGQGPKLLIQFQNNGVVDDSQLPKDRFSAERLKGVDSTLKIQPAKLEDSAVYLCASSLGPTGLANTGELFFGEGSRLTVL.